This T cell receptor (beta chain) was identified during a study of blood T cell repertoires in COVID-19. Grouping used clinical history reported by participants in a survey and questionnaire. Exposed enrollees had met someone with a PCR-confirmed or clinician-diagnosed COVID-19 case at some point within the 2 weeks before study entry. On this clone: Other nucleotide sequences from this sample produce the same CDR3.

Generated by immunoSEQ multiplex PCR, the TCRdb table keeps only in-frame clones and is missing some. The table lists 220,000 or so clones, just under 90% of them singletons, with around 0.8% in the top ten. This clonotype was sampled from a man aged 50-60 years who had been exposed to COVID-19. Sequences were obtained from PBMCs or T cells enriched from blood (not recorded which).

The CDR3: CASSLRQGPYNEQFF. DNA for the CDR3: TGCGCCAGCAGCTTGAGACAGGGACCATACAATGAGCAGTTCTTC. The J gene is TRBJ2-1, the V gene TRBV5-1; 7 positions match TRBD1. Germline lookup yields CDR1 SGHRS and CDR2 YFSETQ. The trim removed 1 base at V and 4 bases at J, leaving 5 bases unmatched. The CDR3 totals 15 residues.